Listed below are T cell receptor beta chains from one sample, sequenced in a study of blood T cells in healthy people across ages. Via MiXCR, TCRdb re-called the 5' RACE reads, giving one row per CDR3 protein. The sample has just under 900,000 distinct CDR3 sequences, more than 25% seen once. The sample consisted of blood. The receptors were gathered from an elderly woman in good health. Both conserved end residues are part of each CDR3. D genes are given only for firm matches. Clone size, where shown, is once, few, many, or a class for clones that have expanded.

d_gene: NA
j_gene: TRBJ2-3
v_gene: TRBV7-9
abundance: NA
CDR3nt: TGTGCCAGCAGCTTCCGAGCGGGTAATACGCAGTATTTT
CDR3aa: CASSFRAGNTQYF

d_gene: NA
j_gene: TRBJ1-4
v_gene: TRBV2
abundance: few
CDR3nt: TGTGCCGGGACGACCACCTTTGAAAAAAAACTGTTTTTT
CDR3aa: CAGTTTFEKKLFF

d_gene: NA
j_gene: TRBJ2-1
v_gene: TRBV20-1
abundance: many
CDR3nt: TGCAGTGGAGGAAGTTATAACAATGAGCAGTTCTTC
CDR3aa: CSGGSYNNEQFF

d_gene: TRBD1
j_gene: TRBJ2-7
v_gene: TRBV5-4
abundance: many
CDR3nt: TGTGCCAGCAGCTTGGACGGCGGACAGGCAAACCGGCTCTCCTACGAGCAGTACTTC
CDR3aa: CASSLDGGQANRLSYEQYF

d_gene: TRBD2
j_gene: TRBJ2-7
v_gene: TRBV11-2
abundance: many
CDR3nt: TGTGCCAGCAGCTTGGCTAGCGGGGTCTACGAGCAGTACTTC
CDR3aa: CASSLASGVYEQYF

d_gene: NA
j_gene: TRBJ1-2
v_gene: TRBV20-1
abundance: NA
CDR3nt: TGCAGTGCTGGGAGAAGGACAAGGGGCATGGGTGGCTACACCTTC
CDR3aa: CSAGRRTRGMGGYTF

d_gene: TRBD1
j_gene: TRBJ2-7
v_gene: TRBV4-3
abundance: NA
CDR3nt: TGCGCCAGCAGCCTTAGGGGACAGCTAGGGCACAATGAGCAGTACTTC
CDR3aa: CASSLRGQLGHNEQYF

d_gene: NA
j_gene: TRBJ2-7
v_gene: TRBV5-1
abundance: NA
CDR3nt: TGCGCCAGCAGCTCCGGCTACAATGAGCGGTACTTC
CDR3aa: CASSSGYNERYF

d_gene: NA
j_gene: TRBJ2-6
v_gene: TRBV12-3/TRBV12-4
abundance: NA
CDR3nt: TGTGCCAGCTACGGCTACCTACTTACTGGGGCCAACGTCCTGACTTTC
CDR3aa: CASYGYLLTGANVLTF

d_gene: NA
j_gene: TRBJ1-2
v_gene: TRBV6-6
abundance: NA
CDR3nt: TGTGCCAGCAGTTACGGGGACGGTTACGGCTACACCTTC
CDR3aa: CASSYGDGYGYTF

d_gene: NA
j_gene: TRBJ2-7
v_gene: TRBV14
abundance: NA
CDR3nt: TGTGCCAGCAGCCAAGATCTTTCCAGGGGCTACGAGCAGTACTTC
CDR3aa: CASSQDLSRGYEQYF

d_gene: NA
j_gene: TRBJ2-5
v_gene: TRBV11-2
abundance: few
CDR3nt: TGTGCCAGCACCCCCGGGTGGGAGCAGTACTTC
CDR3aa: CASTPGWEQYF

d_gene: NA
j_gene: TRBJ1-2
v_gene: TRBV5-1
abundance: many
CDR3nt: TGCGCCAGCAGCTTGGAGGGGGAGGGCTACACCTTC
CDR3aa: CASSLEGEGYTF

d_gene: NA
j_gene: TRBJ2-5
v_gene: TRBV7-9
abundance: many
CDR3nt: TGTGCCAGCAGGAAAACCGGGGCACAAGAGACCCAGTACTTC
CDR3aa: CASRKTGAQETQYF

d_gene: TRBD2
j_gene: TRBJ2-1
v_gene: TRBV3-1
abundance: many
CDR3nt: TGTGCCAGCAGCGGCCCCTCTCTAGCGGGGGGTCCTCTAAATGAGCAGTTCTTC
CDR3aa: CASSGPSLAGGPLNEQFF

d_gene: NA
j_gene: TRBJ1-3
v_gene: TRBV5-4
abundance: once
CDR3nt: TGTGCCAGCAGCATCCGGGCCCCGAGCTCTGGAAACACCATATATTTT
CDR3aa: CASSIRAPSSGNTIYF

d_gene: TRBD1
j_gene: TRBJ2-3
v_gene: TRBV5-6
abundance: many
CDR3nt: TGTGCCAGCAGCTTGGAGGGGGCGCAGACAGATACGCAGTATTTT
CDR3aa: CASSLEGAQTDTQYF

d_gene: TRBD1
j_gene: TRBJ2-5
v_gene: TRBV7-2
abundance: few
CDR3nt: TGTGCCAGCAGCTCAGTACAGGGGGCGGGTGAGACCCAGTACTTC
CDR3aa: CASSSVQGAGETQYF